One and the same sample provided the 32 T cell receptor beta chains below, sequenced in a study of cytomegalovirus exposure and HLA in healthy donors. In the PCR, 60 Vbeta and 13 Jbeta primers were used. Some clones are missing from TCRdb's copy, which holds only in-frame ones; the method was immunoSEQ multiplex PCR. The sample has roughly 130,000 clones, approximately 76% seen once. Sequenced: PBMCs. The receptors were sampled from a man aged 40-49 years in good health and CMV-seronegative.

The CDR3 is CASSSPTGLAMYEQYF. CDR3 bases: TGTGCCAGCAGCTCCCCCACGGGACTAGCGATGTACGAGCAGTACTTC. The chain uses TRBV5-4 and TRBJ2-7; 10 bases are shared with TRBD2. The germline V gene has CDR1 SGHNT and CDR2 YYREEE (reference sequence). Trimming removed 3 bases from V and 4 bases from J; junction bases left unmatched: 10. CDR3 length: 16 residues. The entire variable domain, with the rest obtained from reference TRBV5-4 and TRBJ2-7, is as follows: ETGVTQSPTHLIKTRGQQVTLRCSSQSGHNTVSWYQQALGQGPQFIFQYYREEENGRGNFPPRFSGLQFPNYSSELNVNALELDDSALYLCASSSPTGLAMYEQYFGPGTRLTVT.

The chain couples TRBV7-7 to TRBJ2-2, with D unclear. Germline V gene lookup returns CDR1 SSHAT and CDR2 FNYEAQ (reference sequence). Trimming pared 4 bases from V and 6 bases from J, leaving 12 bases between. The CDR3 spans 14 residues. CDR3 nucleotide sequence: TGTGCCAGCAGCTATCAATACCACTCCGGGGAGCTGTTTTTT. Residues: CASSYQYHSGELFF. Drawing the rest from reference TRBV7-7 and TRBJ2-2, the complete variable domain is GAGVSQSPRYKVTKRGQDVTLRCDPISSHATLYWYQQALGQGPEFLTYFNYEAQPDKSGLPSDRFSAERPEGSISTLTIQRTEQRDSAMYRCASSYQYHSGELFFGEGSRLTVL.

The chain has TRBV29-1 and TRBJ2-7; TRBD2 matches 12 bases. V lost 1 base and J lost 5; bases outside the gene matches: 9. This CDR3 region has 16 residues. Germline V gives CDR1 SQVTM, CDR2 ANQGSEA. For the CDR3, the DNA is TGCAGCGTTGAAGTAGCTAGCGGGGGGGCCTTGGACGAGCAGTACTTC. Its protein is CSVEVASGGALDEQYF.

This clone has more than one count but fewer than ten. The rearrangement joins TRBV15 to TRBJ1-6; TRBD1 matches at 11 bases. The CDR3 extends over 16 amino acids. Looked up from germline, CDR1 is LNHNV and CDR2 is YYDKDF (reference sequence). V lost 5 bases, J lost 8 bases, and 8 bases stayed unmatched. CDR3 sequence: CATSFSPGQGDSPLHF. The CDR3 coding sequence is TGTGCCACCAGCTTTTCTCCGGGACAGGGGGATTCACCCCTCCACTTT.

The chain recombines TRBV6-5 with TRBJ2-5; possible D gene TRBD2, 6 bases. This CDR3 region has 15 residues. V gave up 6 bases and J gave up 5 bases, with 19 bases separating them. Germline V gene lookup returns CDR1 MNHEY and CDR2 SVGAGI. The DNA of the CDR3 is TGTGCCAGCAGCGGCGAGGGAGGCTCCGGGGAGACCCAGTACTTC. This translates into CASSGEGGSGETQYF.

This chain connects TRBV6-6 to TRBJ2-7, with 7 bases lining up with TRBD2. After removal of 2 bases from V and 3 bases from J, the junction contained 4 bases not matched to a gene. This CDR3 has 14 amino acids. Germline CDR1 MNHNY, CDR2 SVGAGI (reference sequence). CDR3 DNA: TGTGCCAGCAGTTACCCGGGGGGAAACTACGAGCAGTACTTC. Translating it yields CASSYPGGNYEQYF.

J is TRBJ2-5 and V is TRBV19, with TRBD1 matching 8 bases. The DNA end favors TRBJ2-7, so the J call may be wrong. The length of the CDR3 is 13 residues. CDR1 LNHDA and CDR2 SQIVND come from the germline V gene (reference sequence). This CDR3 is CASNLGQGYEQYF. The CDR3 DNA reads as TGTGCCAGTAACCTCGGACAGGGCTACGAGCAGTACTTC.

This sequence joins TRBV7-8 and TRBJ1-5, with D perhaps matching TRBD1 (6 bases). Per germline, CDR1 SGHVS and CDR2 FQNEAQ. The V end lost 5 bases, the J end lost 3 bases, and 11 bases lay between the germline ends. The CDR3 length is 14 residues. DNA of the CDR3: TGTGCCAGCAGCACCCGGGACAACAATCAGCCCCAGCATTTT. Translation gives CASSTRDNNQPQHF.

V and J are TRBV28 and TRBJ2-3, with 16 nucleotides matching TRBD2. J lost 6 bases, V lost 7 bases, and 19 bases had no gene match. This CDR3 is built from 20 residues. The germline CDR1 and CDR2 sequences are MDHEN and SYDVKM. Written as DNA, the CDR3 is TGTGCCAGCACCAACAGGACACCCAAGGGACTAGCGGGAGGGCGGGATACGCAGTATTTT. It specifies CASTNRTPKGLAGGRDTQYF.

V usage is TRBV27 and J usage is TRBJ1-2; tentatively, D is TRBD1 (6 bases). The CDR3 sequence is 18 residues long. Germline V CDR1 and CDR2: MNHEY, SMNVEV (reference sequence). V gave up 6 bases and J gave up 0 bases, with 23 bases separating them. CDR3 nucleotide sequence: TGTGCCAGCAGATCAACCCACCTCGACAGGCTGACTAACTATGGCTACACCTTC. It is translated as CASRSTHLDRLTNYGYTF.

This chain uses TRBV7-2 with TRBJ2-1, with TRBD2 matching 10 bases. Germline assignment: CDR1 SGHTA and CDR2 FQGNSA. The CDR3 runs 15 residues. V dropped 0 bases and J dropped 13; count of bases not matched to a gene: 9. CDR3 sequence reads: CASSLAVLAGEKQFF. CDR3 in DNA: TGTGCCAGCAGCTTAGCGGTCCTAGCGGGGGAAAAACAGTTCTTC.

This chain joins TRBV10-1 and TRBJ2-7, with 7 bases lining up with TRBD1. V lost 4 bases, J lost 6 bases, and 9 bases stayed unmatched. Germline CDR1 reads WNHNN; CDR2 reads SYGVQD (reference sequence). The CDR3 has 14 amino acids. CDR3 DNA sequence: TGCGCCAGCAGTGTTACAGGGGAAGGAGGCGAGCAGTACTTC. Translated: CASSVTGEGGEQYF.

This rearrangement joins TRBV12-5 to TRBJ2-5; maybe TRBD2 (6 bases). Trimming took off 3 bases at V and 7 bases at J, with 18 bases between the two ends. Germline loops: CDR1 LGHNT, CDR2 FRNRAP. This CDR3 region has 15 residues. The CDR3 bases are TGTGCTAGTGGTTTTGGCCACCTAGCGCGGGGGACCCAGTACTTC. Protein product: CASGFGHLARGTQYF.

Turning to this clone: The junction departs from germline at one end; a sequencing error may be responsible. The V gene is TRBV7-9, the J gene TRBJ2-1; D unresolved. The germline V gene has CDR1 SEHNR and CDR2 FQNEAQ (reference sequence). The length of the CDR3 is 12 residues. The CDR3 nucleotides are TGTTCCAGCAGCTTAGTCCCCGATGAGCAGTTCTTC. The encoded protein is CSSSLVPDEQFF.

The rearrangement uses TRBV4-2 and TRBJ1-2; no reliable D call. Germline loops: CDR1 LGHNA, CDR2 YNFKEQ. The ends were cut back, 1 base at V and 8 bases at J, with 11 bases in the middle. The CDR3 runs to 13 residues. CDR3 sequence (DNA): TGTGCCAGCAGCCAAGTGGCAGGTGGCGGCTACACCTTC. Translation: CASSQVAGGGYTF.

This chain uses TRBV10-3 with TRBJ1-2, with a weak D call TRBD1 (5 bases). V was pared by 1 base and J by 8 bases, with 11 bases between. CDR1 is ENHRY and CDR2 is SYGVKD in the germline V gene. The length of the CDR3 is 13 residues. The CDR3 sequence: CAISEYGAAGYTF. The CDR3 nucleotides are TGTGCCATCAGTGAGTATGGGGCAGCAGGCTACACCTTC.

The V call is TRBV6-4, the J call TRBJ2-3, with 9 nucleotides matching TRBD2. The CDR3 has 16 amino acids. V lost 2 bases to trimming and J lost 6 bases; unmatched junction nucleotides: 9. CDR1 is MRHNA and CDR2 is SNTAGT in the germline V gene. CDR3 amino acids: CASSDGGGAGIDTQYF. In DNA form, the CDR3 reads TGTGCCAGCAGTGACGGCGGGGGGGCCGGTATTGATACGCAGTATTTT.

V usage is TRBV4-2 and J usage is TRBJ2-7; D is unresolved. V dropped 3 bases and J dropped 3 bases, with 6 bases sitting between them. The CDR3 is 12 amino acids. From germline, CDR1 is LGHNA and CDR2 YNFKEQ. CDR3 DNA: TGTGCCAGCAGCCATTCAGGCTACGAGCAGTACTTC. The encoded protein is CASSHSGYEQYF.

The chain carries TRBV6-6 and TRBJ2-7; 7 bases are a match to TRBD2. V lost 2 bases and J lost 3; bases outside the gene matches: 7. CDR3 length: 15 residues. Germline-derived CDR1 and CDR2 are MNHNY and SVGAGI (reference sequence). The CDR3 loop is CASSYAGDLYYEQYF. The DNA of the CDR3 is TGTGCCAGCAGTTACGCGGGAGACCTTTACTACGAGCAGTACTTC.

V usage is TRBV7-3 and J usage is TRBJ2-7, with 12 nucleotides matching TRBD1. Per germline, CDR1 SGHTA and CDR2 FQGTGA. After removal of 6 bases from V and 6 bases from J, the junction contained 6 bases not matched to a gene. The length of the CDR3 is 14 residues. DNA of the CDR3: TGTGCCAGCAGTGCCGGGACAGGGGGCGCCGAGCAGTACTTC. Its translation: CASSAGTGGAEQYF.

This sequence joins TRBV14 and TRBJ2-1, with 9 bases fitting TRBD1. Germline values: CDR1 SGHDN, CDR2 FVKESK. This CDR3 is 15 amino acids long. Trimming removed 5 bases from V and 4 bases from J; junction bases left unmatched: 6. As DNA, the CDR3 is TGTGCCAGCAGCAGAGGACAGGGGCATTACAATGAGCAGTTCTTC. Amino acid sequence: CASSRGQGHYNEQFF.

The chain joins TRBV27 to TRBJ1-2; D is ambiguous. The CDR3 is 16 residues long. Trimming took 5 bases from V and 7 from J, leaving 23 bases between them. The germline gives CDR1 MNHEY, CDR2 SMNVEV (reference sequence). The CDR3 bases are TGTGCCAGCAGTCCGGTAACGGCAGGACCTGCGGGTGGCTACACCTTC. It encodes CASSPVTAGPAGGYTF.

The chain is built from TRBV4-1 and TRBJ2-5; the D gene is possibly TRBD1 (5 bases). The germline V and J ends were trimmed by 0 bases and 5 bases, with 13 bases remaining between them. The CDR3 runs 15 residues. Looked up from germline, CDR1 is MGHRA and CDR2 is YSYEKL. CDR3 sequence: CASSQDLGPGETQYF. The CDR3 DNA follows: TGCGCCAGCAGCCAAGATCTGGGGCCCGGGGAGACCCAGTACTTC.

The chain links TRBV30 to TRBJ2-7, with D tentatively TRBD2 (6 bases). The CDR3 extends over 13 amino acids. Germline-derived CDR1 and CDR2 are GTSNPN and SVGIG (reference sequence). V was cut by 4 bases and J by 3 bases, with 13 bases left in between. CDR3 nucleotide sequence: TGTGCCTGGACCACAGGAGGGGTCTACGAGCAGTACTTC. Residues: CAWTTGGVYEQYF.

This chain links TRBV7-8 with TRBJ1-4, with D hard to call. Germline V gives CDR1 SGHVS, CDR2 FQNEAQ. The CDR3 consists of 14 residues. V was pared by 1 base and J by 0 bases, with 3 bases between. The CDR3 spells CASSLGATNEKLFF. CDR3 bases: TGTGCCAGCAGCTTAGGCGCAACTAATGAAAAACTGTTTTTT.

The chain combines TRBV28 with TRBJ1-2; TRBD1 matches at 7 bases. This CDR3 has 14 amino acids. CDR1 is MDHEN and CDR2 is SYDVKM in the germline V gene. The trim removed 5 bases at V and 8 bases at J, leaving 11 bases unmatched. CDR3 nucleotides: TGTGCCAGCAGTCCTTCGACAGGGTTCGAGGGCTACACCTTC. Translating gives CASSPSTGFEGYTF.

The rearrangement joins TRBV2 to TRBJ2-3; possible D gene TRBD2, 7 bases. The CDR3 totals 14 residues. V lost 8 bases and J lost 5, with 17 bases in between. CDR1 is SNHLY, CDR2 FYNNEI, per germline. The chain's CDR3 is CASRRGGGGDTQYF. The CDR3 nucleotides read TGTGCCAGCCGCAGGGGAGGGGGGGGAGATACGCAGTATTTT.

The chain employs TRBV19 and TRBJ2-7; 12 bases agree with TRBD2. Germline CDR1 reads LNHDA; CDR2 reads SQIVND (reference sequence). The CDR3 has 15 amino acids. With 4 bases clipped from V and 2 bases from J, the junction kept 3 bases outside the gene matches. As DNA, the CDR3 is TGTGCCAGTAGTACGGCTAGCGGGAGGGCCTACGAGCAGTACTTC. Translated: CASSTASGRAYEQYF.

The CDR3 DNA reads TGTGCCAGCAGCTTAAATCCAGGGGGTCTGAATGAGCAGTTCTTC. It encodes CASSLNPGGLNEQFF. The chain employs TRBV11-3 and TRBJ2-1; 7 bases fit TRBD1. This CDR3 region has 15 residues. V gave up 2 bases and J gave up 7 bases; unmatched junction bases: 8. CDR1 is SGHNT and CDR2 is YENEEA in the germline V gene. Supplemented by reference TRBV11-3 and TRBJ2-1, the full variable domain reads EAGVVQSPRYKIIEKKQPVAFWCNPISGHNTLYWYLQNLGQGPELLIRYENEEAVDDSQLPKDRFSAERLKGVDSTLKIQPAELGDSAVYLCASSLNPGGLNEQFFGPGTRLTVL.

Remarks on this clone: At one boundary the junction diverges from the germline segment, which might be a read error. The chain joins TRBV7-9 to TRBJ2-5, with a tentative D call TRBD1 (6 bases). Germline-derived CDR1 and CDR2 are SEHNR and FQNEAQ (reference sequence). The CDR3 spans 17 residues. As DNA, the CDR3 is TGTTCCAGCAGTTTAGTGGGTCGCAGGGGACCCCAAGAGACCCAGTACTTC. This encodes CSSSLVGRRGPQETQYF.

The CDR3 sequence: CASSRQQDNYGYTF. In nucleotides, the CDR3 is TGTGCCAGCAGTCGACAACAGGATAACTATGGCTACACCTTC. The chain is built from TRBV6-6 and TRBJ1-2, with D perhaps matching TRBD1 (5 bases). V was cut by 5 bases and J by 1 base, with 11 bases left in between. The CDR3 is 14 residues long. Looked up from germline, CDR1 is MNHNY and CDR2 is SVGAGI (reference sequence).

The chain couples TRBV7-6 to TRBJ2-7, with 7 bases fitting TRBD2. J lost 1 base, V lost 7 bases, and 4 bases had no gene match. The V gene's germline CDR1 is SGHVS and CDR2 FNYEAQ. This CDR3 comprises 13 residues. The CDR3 here is CASTDGGSYEQYF. The CDR3 DNA is TGTGCCAGCACCGACGGGGGGTCCTACGAGCAGTACTTC.